This T cell receptor (beta chain) was documented in a study of blood T cell repertoires in COVID-19. As for the study in general: COVID-19 samples, acute and convalescent, were from the United States, Italy and Spain.

Germline CDR1 reads SNHLY; CDR2 reads FYNNEI. V was clipped by 7 bases and J by 2 bases; unmatched bases: 2. The CDR3 runs 13 residues. As concerns this clone: This sample includes further DNA sequences coding for the same CDR3.

As processed by the authors: Reference gene primer amplification yielded estimated nucleated cell counts. Libraries were prepared by immunoSEQ multiplex PCR; TCRdb keeps only in-frame clonotypes and omits some of them. V and J calls and clone size are given by that table; D and trimming were obtained from the DNA. The sample lists just under 350,000 clones; approximately 89% were seen once. This receptor was obtained from a woman younger than 30 who had recovered from COVID-19. Sequencing was done on a sample of peripheral blood. This chain joins TRBV2 and TRBJ1-5; 7 nucleotides agree with TRBD1. The DNA for the CDR3 is TGTGCCAGCACAGGGACAGGCAATCAGCCCCAGCATTTT. As protein: CASTGTGNQPQHF.